This T cell receptor beta chain appears in the sequencing data of a study of cytomegalovirus exposure and HLA in healthy donors (dated by TCRdb to about 2017). About the full investigation: According to an earlier analysis of several hundred of the donors, about 180 million T cells yielded some 120 million unique TCR beta sequences and approximately 300 Gb of sequence data. Roughly 300 gigabases of sequencing data and approximately 85 million unique TCR sequences were included in an early release covering several hundred HLA-typed donors. Of the roughly 400 genotyped donors, approximately 83% fell in the genetic ancestry cluster associated with self-reported Caucasian donors. The study aimed to test whether cataloging public T cell receptors could reveal signatures of past pathogen exposure. Using immunosequencing, the study profiled T cell repertoires from around 680 subjects and related those repertoires to cytomegalovirus serostatus. Along with the approximately 700-subject first cohort, a separate validation cohort of over 90 different subjects was used. To predict cytomegalovirus infection status, the study brought together high-throughput TCR immunosequencing, statistical association of individual TCRs with disease status, and machine learning. In a later analysis, previously published TCR beta repertoires from some 640 donors were re-analyzed and high-resolution HLA genotyping was added so that TCR occurrence patterns could be studied. Rather than drawing on any new phenotypic data, the later analysis identified candidate immune exposures from TCR beta sequences and the way those sequences occurred across donors. In an earlier analysis of roughly 600 of the donors, high-throughput TCR beta sequencing was used to judge whether each TCR beta V gene segment behaved as functional or pseudogenic. Donor age, sex, ethnicity and CMV serostatus were compiled alongside the repertoire data. A later genetic analysis took genome-wide SNP genotypes for about three fifths of the roughly 670 donors and used that subset as a discovery cohort. Every discovery cohort repertoire had been produced on one sequencing platform. HLA typing included class I and class II loci at four-digit resolution. Typing coverage varied by locus: about 629-640 donors for A, B, C, DRB1 and DQB1; roughly 510 for DQA1; more than 600 for DPA1; roughly 450 for DPB1. Because of strong linkage in the cohort, roughly 5 DR-DQ haplotypes were treated as single units for association and clustering. Among about 400 genotyped donors of the cohort, an average of around 220,000 unique TCR beta nucleotide sequences was sequenced per donor, of which roughly 17% were non-productive.

The V end loses 0 bases and the J end loses 3 bases, and a stretch of 19 bases separates them. The germline V gene (reference sequence) provides CDR1 LNHNV and CDR2 YYDKDF. The CDR3 measures 18 amino acids from cysteine to phenylalanine. The kept DNA is CDR3 alone, 54 bases in frame from the first base. Comments on this clone: Its recognized antigen is unknown. There are no base qualities to consult, and no much larger clone falls within one base.

In total, about 650 healthy bone marrow donors made up the cohort. At the time of sampling, every cohort member was nominally healthy, though immune exposures that went unrecorded were likely present. The donor tested CMV seronegative, placing the donor among the 352 seronegative members of the cohort. A peripheral blood sample was provided by each donor, and peripheral blood mononuclear cells were used for TCR beta sequencing. The Qiagen DNeasy Blood Extraction Kit was used to extract genomic DNA from the blood cell samples. The method behind the library was the immunoSEQ multiplex PCR assay. For the multiplex PCR, a mixture combining 60 forward primers for TCR Vbeta segments and 13 reverse primers for TCR Jbeta segments was used. A multiplex PCR assay on genomic DNA amplified the CDR3 region of rearranged TCR beta genes. The Illumina HiSeq System was used to sequence the amplified TCR beta libraries as 87-base-pair reads. As for the authors' bioinformatics: In a later analysis, tens of millions of unique TCR beta chains were counted across the roughly 670 repertoires, and roughly 10 million of these chains were shared by at least two donors. Raw reads were error-corrected and collapsed into unique sequences with a nearest-neighbor algorithm that merged closely related sequences to remove PCR and sequencing errors. To assign V, D and J gene segments, CDR3 sequences were aligned to IMGT reference sequences. For a sequence to be retained, at least a six-nucleotide match to both a V gene segment and a J gene segment was required. A rearrangement counted as productive if the CDR3 had no stop codons and remained in frame with V and J, and every other rearrangement counted as non-productive. CDR3 was defined according to IMGT convention as the region running from the second conserved V-encoded cysteine to the conserved J-encoded phenylalanine. Sequences without an unambiguous match to a single V gene segment were excluded from the earlier analysis of about 640 of the donors. An earlier analysis of about 600 of the donors called V segments functional above 56.7% productive rearrangements and segregating when the between-donor standard deviation exceeded 5%. A statistical classification framework was built to diagnose cytomegalovirus status from the catalog of TCR beta chain sequences. In a later analysis, TCR nucleotide sequences were compared against IMGT/GENE-DB human TR gene sequences so that V and J genes could be assigned. The TCRdist pipeline was used in a later analysis to assign CDR3 sequences and most-parsimonious VDJ recombination scenarios. A later analysis defined each TCR beta chain by its CDR3 amino acid sequence plus V-gene family, and excluded reads lacking a unique V-gene family. As a way to deal with suspected cross-contamination and a sequencing artifact, a later analysis dropped hundreds of nucleotide sequences that were highly shared and had low generation probability. For each public chain, a later analysis derived a clonal expansion index from normalized ranks of inferred template counts within each repertoire. In a later analysis, generation probabilities were computed using a VDJ recombination model fitted to out-of-frame rearrangements, and the results were checked against IGoR. A later analysis scored TCR-TCR, TCR-HLA and TCR-CMV co-occurrence with hypergeometric tests, applying a repertoire-size bias correction to TCR pairs. False discovery rates were estimated in a later analysis by permuting HLA or CMV assignments 20 times. In a later analysis, co-occurring TCRs were grouped using DBSCAN, with TCRdist sequence similarity added in when clustering inside HLA-allele-positive subsets. Repertoires with fewer than 30,000 or more than 120,000 public chains were left out of co-occurrence clustering, as were four to six repertoires with anomalous nucleotide sharing. TCRdb re-hosts the immuneACCESS table, in-frame sequences only. Its copies lack some clones; in the studies checked, an unresolved V gene accounts for under half of them, and the cause for the rest is not known. That table supplies the V and J calls and clone size; D and trimming were determined from the DNA. The sample records some 150,000 clones, 70% to 85% of which are singletons. 2.1% of the sample is taken by the ten largest.

The paper's findings and limits, for the study overall: In an earlier analysis of some 500 of the donors, most TCR beta V segments were observed in productive rearrangements about 87% or about 30% of the time, broadly matching IMGT annotations. Because counts were too low, about 15 rarely observed V segments, including chromosome 9 orphons, were left out of the earlier analysis of 587 of the donors. Linkage disequilibrium might explain the correlated functional status among segregating V segments, but an unknown experimental factor could not be excluded. The 87-base-pair reads could not distinguish some IMGT-functional V segments, including TRBV6-2 and TRBV6-3, so those segments were excluded. A cluster of highly shared sequence variants was judged likely to be a technical artifact of the sequencing pipeline. A later analysis found that most CMV-associated TCR beta chains appeared HLA-restricted, with HLA associations seemingly driven largely by CMV exposure. Several of the top co-occurrence clusters appeared to be linked to parvovirus B19, influenza, CMV and Epstein-Barr virus, according to a later analysis. The study gave a list of about 160 TCR beta chains associated with cytomegalovirus. Compared with the roughly 600-donor mean, donors in an Asian-associated ancestry cluster had fewer N-insertions in productive TCRs, according to a later genetic analysis. The presence/absence analyses assumed that sequencing depth was roughly uniform across donors, and that assumption may not be true. In a later analysis, HLA-associated TCR beta chains were found to be more clonally expanded and to have lower generation probabilities than equally common non-associated chains. Assigning TCR associations to individual alleles was difficult when HLA alleles, especially DR and DQ, strongly co-occurred. In vitro tests confirmed that three of the cytomegalovirus-associated TCR beta chains recognize cytomegalovirus antigens. A further reported finding was that TCR beta sequences accurately predicted the HLA-A and HLA-B alleles for most subjects in the first cohort. For the cohort, immune exposure information was limited to CMV serostatus. Across donors, most TCR sequences were observed very rarely, whereas some public TCRs were present in many individuals. In a later analysis, TCR association rates were found to vary across HLA loci, with the most associated TCRs seen for DRB1 alleles and the fewest for HLA-C alleles. V-gene and J-gene trimming of TCR beta chains was associated with a missense DCLRE1C variant in a later genetic analysis, and the association was replicated in an independent cohort. The cohort was sequenced for TCR beta chains only, and without alpha or paired-chain data the features that could be detected were limited. Cytomegalovirus status was reported to be diagnosed by the classifier with high specificity and sensitivity in both the original and validation cohorts. The authors suggested that the approach could potentially be generalized to other disease states and immunological phenotypes. At a false discovery rate of 0.05, a later analysis linked approximately 18,000 TCR beta sequences to specific HLA alleles. Because some donors lacked HLA typing at each locus, the association tests relied only on the typed subset.

The sequence derives from a man aged 35-49 years in good health and CMV-seronegative. Specimen: PBMCs. The V and J genes are TRBV15 and TRBJ2-3, with the D gene not confidently named. The DNA sequence is TGTGCCACCAGCAGAGAACTTGGTGGGCCCGGCAGGACAGATACGCAGTATTTT. This sequence encodes CATSRELGGPGRTDTQYF.